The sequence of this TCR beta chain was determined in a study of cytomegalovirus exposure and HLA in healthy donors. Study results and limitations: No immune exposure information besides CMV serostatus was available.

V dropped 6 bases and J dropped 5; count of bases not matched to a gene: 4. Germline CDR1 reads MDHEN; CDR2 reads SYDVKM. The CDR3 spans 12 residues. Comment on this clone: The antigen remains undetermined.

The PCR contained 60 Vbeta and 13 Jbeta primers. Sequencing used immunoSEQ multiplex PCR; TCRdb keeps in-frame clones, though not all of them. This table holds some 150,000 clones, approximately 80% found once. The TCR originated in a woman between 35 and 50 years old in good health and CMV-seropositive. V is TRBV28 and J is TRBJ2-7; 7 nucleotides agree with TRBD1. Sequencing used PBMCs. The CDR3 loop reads CASSEGADEQYF. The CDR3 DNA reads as TGTGCCAGCAGCGAGGGGGCGGACGAGCAGTACTTC.